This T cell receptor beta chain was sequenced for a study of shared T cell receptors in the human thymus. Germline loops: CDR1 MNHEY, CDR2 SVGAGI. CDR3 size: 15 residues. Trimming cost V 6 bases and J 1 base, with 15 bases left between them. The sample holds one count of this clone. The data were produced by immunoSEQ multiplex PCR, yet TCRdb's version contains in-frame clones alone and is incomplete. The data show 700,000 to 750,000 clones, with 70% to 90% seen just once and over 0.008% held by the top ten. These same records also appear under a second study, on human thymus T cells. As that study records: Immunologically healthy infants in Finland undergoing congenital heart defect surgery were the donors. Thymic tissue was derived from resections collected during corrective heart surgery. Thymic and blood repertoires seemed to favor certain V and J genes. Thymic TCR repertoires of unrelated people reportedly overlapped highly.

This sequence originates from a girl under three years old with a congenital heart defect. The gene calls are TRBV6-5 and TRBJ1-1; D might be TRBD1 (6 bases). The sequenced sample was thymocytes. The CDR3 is CASSPPGVTNTEAFF. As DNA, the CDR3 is TGTGCCAGCAGCCCCCCAGGGGTGACGAACACTGAAGCTTTCTTT.